The present T cell receptor beta chain was sequenced within a study of shared clonotypes between healthy human individuals. J gave up 0 bases and V 8 bases, and 9 bases lay outside the gene matches. Germline-derived CDR1 and CDR2 are PRHDT and FYEKMQ (reference sequence). The CDR3 runs 18 residues. Terminally differentiated effector memory CD45RA+ cells were excluded from the naive CD8 cells, which were CD45RO-negative and positively selected for CCR7. Only in-frame clones appear in the TCRdb table, and some are missing; sequencing was by immunoSEQ multiplex PCR. The repertoire holds roughly 2 million clones, with about 95% as singletons. Study observations and caveats: In having few donors, the study represented limited genetic and exposure-history diversity.

Details on this clone: Its specificity is unknown.

The TCR was taken from a man younger than 30 in good health. Sequenced material: naive CD8+ T cells sorted from blood. The gene calls are TRBV13 and TRBJ2-5; 16 nucleotides match TRBD2. CDR3 region: CASSGTSGREPYQETQYF. CDR3 bases: TGTGCCAGCTCCGGGACTAGCGGGAGGGAACCGTACCAAGAGACCCAGTACTTC.